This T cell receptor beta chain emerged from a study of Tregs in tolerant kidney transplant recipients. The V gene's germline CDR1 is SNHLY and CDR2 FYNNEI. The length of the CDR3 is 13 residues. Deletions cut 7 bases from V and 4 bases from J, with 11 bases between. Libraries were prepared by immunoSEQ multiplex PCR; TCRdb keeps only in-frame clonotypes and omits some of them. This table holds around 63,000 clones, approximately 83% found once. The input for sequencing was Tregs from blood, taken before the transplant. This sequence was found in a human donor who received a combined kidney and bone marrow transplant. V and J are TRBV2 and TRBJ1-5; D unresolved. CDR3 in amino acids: CASKVGLNQPQHF. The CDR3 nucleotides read TGTGCCAGCAAGGTCGGCCTTAATCAGCCCCAGCATTTT. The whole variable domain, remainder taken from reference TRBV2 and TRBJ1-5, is EPEVTQTPSHQVTQMGQEVILRCVPISNHLYFYWYRQILGQKVEFLVSFYNNEISEKSEIFDDQFSVERPDGSNFTLKIRSTKLEDSAMYFCASKVGLNQPQHFGDGTRLSIL.